This T cell receptor beta chain was obtained from a study of blood T cell repertoires in COVID-19. Study in general: The samples span acute and convalescent COVID-19 from the United States, Italy and Spain. T cells, B-cell-depleted T cells, or PBMCs provided the cDNA or gDNA that served as material.

How the authors handled the data: Reference gene primer amplification in the assay estimated nucleated cell counts. Profiled with immunoSEQ multiplex PCR; TCRdb holds only in-frame clones, not every one. V and J calls and clone size are given by that table; D and trimming were obtained from the DNA. Among approximately 450,000 clones, around 90% were seen once, and the ten largest hold under 2%. Grouping used clinical history reported by participants in a survey and questionnaire. The CDR3 loop spans 10 amino acids. V dropped 3 bases and J dropped 6 bases, with 4 bases sitting between them. Looked up from germline, CDR1 is SQVTM and CDR2 is ANQGSEA.

This TCR derives from a woman under 30 with acute COVID-19. Sequenced input: PBMCs or T cells enriched from blood (not recorded which). V and J are TRBV29-1 and TRBJ2-3; the D is unclear. CDR3 sequence (DNA): TGCAGCGTTGAGCGGGATACGCAGTATTTT. Its translation is CSVERDTQYF.